This T cell receptor (beta chain) was captured in a study of blood T cells in healthy people across ages. Regarding the study as a whole: With naive T cell percentage, TCR beta diversity showed a strong correlation.

Each sample yielded at least 6 micrograms of PBMC total RNA. This CDR3 spans 13 amino acids. Germline loops: CDR1 DFQATT, CDR2 SNEGSKA (reference sequence). A second PCR, run for about 7 to 11 cycles, used a sample-barcoded 5' primer plus a J-beta primer mix. TCRdb redid the calling of the 5' RACE reads with MiXCR, one entry per CDR3 protein. The data hold roughly 680,000 distinct CDR3 sequences, with about half observed a single time. For this clonotype: Its antigen is not identified. The germline gene is not matched at one end of the junction; a read error may be the cause.

The TCR was taken from a woman aged 55 to 70 in good health. Source material: blood. This rearrangement joins TRBV20-1 to TRBJ2-1; 10 positions agree with TRBD2. The CDR3 nucleotides are TGCAGCGCTACTAGCGGGGAATACAATGAGCAGTTCTTC. This translates into CSATSGEYNEQFF.